These 14 T cell receptor beta chains originate from one sample sequenced in a study of tumor T cells in aggressive B-cell lymphoma. Produced via immunoSEQ multiplex PCR; TCRdb's table is partial and in-frame only. In the table there are under 10,000 clones, about 80% of which are singletons. Sequences were obtained from tumor tissue. These receptors were obtained from an adult with diffuse large B cell lymphoma.

The J gene is TRBJ2-1, the V gene TRBV2; 7 bases line up with TRBD2. Germline V CDR1 and CDR2: SNHLY, FYNNEI. J lost 1 base, V lost 6 bases, and 3 bases had no gene match. The CDR3 extends over 14 amino acids. The CDR3 DNA follows: TGTGCCAGCAGGCTAGCGGCATCCTACAATGAGCAGTTCTTC. Translated, it gives CASRLAASYNEQFF.

This rearrangement joins TRBV11-3 to TRBJ2-2; D unresolved. The CDR3 runs 13 residues. Trimming removed 5 bases from V and 4 bases from J, with 8 bases in between. From germline, CDR1 is SGHNT and CDR2 YENEEA. The CDR3 nucleotides read TGTGCCAGCAGCCTACAGTTCACCGGGGAGCTGTTTTTT. The encoded protein is CASSLQFTGELFF.

This chain uses TRBV27 with TRBJ2-1; 8 bases align to TRBD1. CDR3 size: 16 residues. CDR1 MNHEY and CDR2 SMNVEV come from the germline V gene (reference sequence). V trimming: 6 bases; J trimming: 6 bases; junction bases outside the gene matches: 13. As DNA, the CDR3 is TGTGCCAGCAGCAAAAAGGACAGGGAGGTTAGCAATGAGCAGTTCTTC. Protein sequence: CASSKKDREVSNEQFF.

This sequence joins TRBV5-1 and TRBJ1-1; possible D gene TRBD1, 5 bases. Germline values: CDR1 SGHRS, CDR2 YFSETQ. The V gene lost 8 bases and the J gene lost 10 bases, with 15 bases spanning the gap. The CDR3 is 11 residues long. The CDR3 nucleotides are TGCGCCAGTAGGGAGGACAAAGCAGCTTTCTTT. Protein: CASREDKAAFF.

This chain uses TRBV29-1 with TRBJ2-2; TRBD2 aligns across 9 bases. The ends lost 4 bases at V and 6 bases at J; junction bases unmatched: 6. This CDR3 spans 14 amino acids. In germline, CDR1 is SQVTM, CDR2 ANQGSEA. The CDR3 nucleotides read TGCAGCGTTGTTTGGCGGGAGGGCCCCGGGGAGCTGTTTTTT. Translating it yields CSVVWREGPGELFF.

This clone was recorded only once. CDR3 amino acids: CASSLAGQGGNTIYF. The CDR3 DNA reads TGTGCCAGCAGTCTCGCGGGACAGGGAGGAAACACCATATATTTT. J is TRBJ1-3 and V is TRBV6-6; 9 nucleotides match TRBD1. Germline loops: CDR1 MNHNY, CDR2 SVGAGI (reference sequence). The CDR3 has 15 residues. J gave up 4 bases and V 5 bases, and 6 bases lay outside the gene matches.

V gene TRBV27 combines with J gene TRBJ2-7; the D gene is possibly TRBD2 (6 bases). Trimming removed 8 bases at V and 2 bases at J, with 19 bases between. Germline V gene sequence: CDR1 MNHEY, CDR2 SMNVEV (reference sequence). The CDR3 spans 15 residues. The CDR3 nucleotides are TGTGCCAGCGGACTGGGGCGGGAAAAACCCTACGAGCAGTACTTC. As protein: CASGLGREKPYEQYF.

V usage is TRBV9 and J usage is TRBJ2-1, with TRBD2 identical over 12 bases. The V gene end was trimmed by 0 bases and the J gene end by 6 bases; junction bases not matched to a gene: 4. This CDR3 is 16 amino acids long. Germline V gives CDR1 SGDLS, CDR2 YYNGEE. For the CDR3, the DNA is TGTGCCAGCAGCGTAGAGTCTAGCGGGAGGGTCAATGAGCAGTTCTTC. It translates to CASSVESSGRVNEQFF.

V usage is TRBV7-6 and J usage is TRBJ2-5; no firm D call. The closer fit of TRBJ2-7 to the DNA end suggests the J call may be wrong. The CDR3 runs to 12 residues. Germline V gene lookup returns CDR1 SGHVS and CDR2 FNYEAQ. The DNA for the CDR3 is TGTGCCAGCAGCTTAGCTCCCTACGAGCAGTACTTC. Translation gives CASSLAPYEQYF.

This sequence joins TRBV15 and TRBJ2-7; 7 nucleotides align to TRBD1. From germline, CDR1 is LNHNV and CDR2 YYDKDF (reference sequence). The V and J ends lost 2 bases and 0 bases, in that order; junction bases with no gene match: 16. The CDR3 has 19 amino acids. The CDR3 region is CATSRIGIPGTVSSYEQYF. The CDR3 DNA is TGTGCCACCAGCAGAATAGGAATCCCCGGGACAGTAAGCTCCTACGAGCAGTACTTC. Full variable domain (outside the CDR3, taken from reference TRBV15 and TRBJ2-7): DAMVIQNPRYQVTQFGKPVTLSCSQTLNHNVMYWYQQKSSQAPKLLFHYYDKDFNNEADTPDNFQSRRPNTSFCFLDIRSPGLGDTAMYLCATSRIGIPGTVSSYEQYFGPGTRLTVT.

This clone appeared a single time. V and J are TRBV7-8 and TRBJ1-5; D might be TRBD1 (6 bases). There are 15 residues in the CDR3. V lost 3 bases and J lost 5, with 14 bases in between. Germline V gene data show CDR1 as SGHVS and CDR2 as FQNEAQ. The CDR3 region has the DNA TGTGCCAGCAGCTTGGGGCCAGGGGTTCATCAGCCCCAGCATTTT. Amino acids: CASSLGPGVHQPQHF.

J is TRBJ1-1 and V is TRBV7-2; no reliable D call. V lost 5 bases to trimming and J lost 0 bases, with 7 bases between them. This CDR3 spans 13 amino acids. Germline CDR1 and CDR2: SGHTA and FQGNSA. The CDR3 nucleotides read TGTGCCAGCAGCGCGAATATGAACACTGAAGCTTTCTTT. Translation gives CASSANMNTEAFF.

The chain employs TRBV7-2 and TRBJ2-7, with 7 bases aligning to TRBD2. Germline V lookup: CDR1 SGHTA, CDR2 FQGNSA. CDR3 length: 14 residues. V shed 5 bases and J 3 bases; nucleotides not matched to a gene: 7. CDR3 nucleotide sequence: TGTGCCAGCAGCCTTTCCGCGGGAGTCTACGAGCAGTACTTC. This gives the protein CASSLSAGVYEQYF.

This clone was detected once. The chain is built from TRBV15 and TRBJ1-1; 8 bases line up with TRBD1. The ends lost 3 bases at V and 3 bases at J; junction bases unmatched: 6. Germline-derived CDR1 and CDR2 are LNHNV and YYDKDF (reference sequence). The CDR3 loop spans 15 amino acids. The CDR3 nucleotides are TGTGCCACCAGCAGGACAGGGGCCCGGGACACTGAAGCTTTCTTT. This sequence encodes CATSRTGARDTEAFF.